This T cell receptor (beta chain) was identified during a study of T cell clones after liver transplantation. Unstimulated PBMCs were sorted into CD3+CD4+ and CD3+CD8+ populations. Clones were sequenced by immunoSEQ multiplex PCR, and TCRdb holds only the in-frame ones, with some missing. The sample records 55,000 to 75,000 clones, 90% to 95% being singletons. V lost 3 bases, J lost 0 bases, and 3 bases stayed unmatched. CDR1 is SGHTA and CDR2 is FQGNSA in the germline V gene. CDR3 length equals 15 residues. The source is a human patient who received a liver transplant. Certain T cells may be donor cells from the graft. The gene calls are TRBV7-2 and TRBJ2-7; 9 bases map to TRBD2. The source was CD4+ T cells from blood, collected about 25 months after liver transplant. The CDR3 loop is CASSFGGRASYEQYF. The CDR3 DNA follows: TGTGCCAGCAGCTTTGGCGGGAGGGCCTCCTACGAGCAGTACTTC.